This TCR beta chain was obtained from a study of T cells after posttransplantation cyclophosphamide. The method was immunoSEQ multiplex PCR; TCRdb's version includes in-frame clones alone and lacks a portion of them. The sample counts roughly 35,000 clones, none seen once; the ten largest own under 7%. This clone was observed at least ten times. Germline lookup yields CDR1 SGHDT and CDR2 YYEEEE. The CDR3 spans 16 residues. The V gene end was trimmed by 2 bases and the J gene end by 1 base; junction bases not matched to a gene: 2. This chain connects TRBV5-6 to TRBJ2-1; 11 nucleotides align to TRBD2. The receptor was derived from a woman in her 50s in good health and a related stem cell transplant donor. Sequenced sample: PBMCs. The chain's CDR3 is CASSFLAGGSYNEQFF. In nucleotides, the CDR3 is TGTGCCAGCAGCTTTCTAGCGGGAGGTTCCTACAATGAGCAGTTCTTC.